The clone carrying this T cell receptor beta chain occurred many times. Other DNA sequences in the same sample also yield this CDR3. This record belongs to a study of blood T cell repertoires in COVID-19. Study in general: T cells, B-cell-depleted T cells, or PBMCs supplied cDNA or gDNA.

Original processing methods: It was from reference gene primer amplification that nucleated cell counts were estimated. Using immunoSEQ multiplex PCR, the repertoire was profiled, and TCRdb retains in-frame clones only, with some absent. V and J calls and clone size follow that table, whereas D and trimming were derived from the DNA. The top ten clones hold about a sixth of a sample with over 200,000 clones, around four fifths of them seen once. Germline V CDR1 and CDR2: SGDLS, YYNGEE. V gave up 0 bases and J gave up 0 bases, with 8 bases separating them. CDR3 length: 15 residues. This TCR was recovered from a woman of 80 years or more with active or convalescent COVID-19. The chain has TRBV9 and TRBJ2-3; maybe TRBD2 (5 bases). Sequenced material: peripheral blood. Here the CDR3 DNA reads TGTGCCAGCAGCGTAGCGGGAACTAGCACAGATACGCAGTATTTT. Protein: CASSVAGTSTDTQYF. The entire variable domain, with the rest obtained from reference TRBV9 and TRBJ2-3, is as follows: DSGVTQTPKHLITATGQRVTLRCSPRSGDLSVYWYQQSLDQGLQFLIQYYNGEERAKGNILERFSAQQFPDLHSELNLSSLELGDSALYFCASSVAGTSTDTQYFGPGTRLTVL.